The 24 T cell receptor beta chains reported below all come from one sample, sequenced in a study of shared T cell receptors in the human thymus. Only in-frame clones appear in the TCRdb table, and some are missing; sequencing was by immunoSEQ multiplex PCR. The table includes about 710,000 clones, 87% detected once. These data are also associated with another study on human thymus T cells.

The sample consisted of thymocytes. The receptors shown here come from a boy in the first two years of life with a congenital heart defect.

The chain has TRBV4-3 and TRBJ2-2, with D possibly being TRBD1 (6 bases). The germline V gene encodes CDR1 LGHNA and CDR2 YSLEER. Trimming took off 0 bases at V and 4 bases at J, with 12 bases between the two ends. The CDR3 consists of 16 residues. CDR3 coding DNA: TGCGCCAGCAGCCAAGAGCAGGGGACGGGCACCGGGGAGCTGTTTTTT. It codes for CASSQEQGTGTGELFF.

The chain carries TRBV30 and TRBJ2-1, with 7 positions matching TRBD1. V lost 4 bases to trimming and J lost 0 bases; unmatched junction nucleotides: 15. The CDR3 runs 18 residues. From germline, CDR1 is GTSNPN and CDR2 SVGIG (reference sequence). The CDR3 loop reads CAWKHERGPNDSYNEQFF. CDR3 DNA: TGTGCCTGGAAACACGAGAGGGGGCCAAATGACTCCTACAATGAGCAGTTCTTC.

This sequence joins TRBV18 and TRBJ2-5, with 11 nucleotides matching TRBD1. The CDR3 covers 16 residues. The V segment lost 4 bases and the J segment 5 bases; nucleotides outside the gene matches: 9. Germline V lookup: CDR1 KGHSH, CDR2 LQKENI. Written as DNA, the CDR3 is TGTGCCAGCTCACGAGGGACAGGGGGAGGGATGGAGACCCAGTACTTC. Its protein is CASSRGTGGGMETQYF.

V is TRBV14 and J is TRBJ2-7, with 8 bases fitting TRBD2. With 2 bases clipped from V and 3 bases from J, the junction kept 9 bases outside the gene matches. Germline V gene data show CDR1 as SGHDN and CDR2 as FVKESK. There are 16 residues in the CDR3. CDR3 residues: CASSQRGLVRFYEQYF. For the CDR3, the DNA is TGTGCCAGCAGCCAAAGGGGACTAGTGAGATTCTACGAGCAGTACTTC.

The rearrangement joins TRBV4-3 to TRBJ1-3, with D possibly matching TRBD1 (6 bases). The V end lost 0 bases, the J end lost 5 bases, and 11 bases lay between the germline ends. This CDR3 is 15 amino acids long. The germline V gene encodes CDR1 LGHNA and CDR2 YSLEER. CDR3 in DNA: TGCGCCAGCAGCCAAGAAGTACAGGGCAGAAACACCATATATTTT. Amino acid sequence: CASSQEVQGRNTIYF.

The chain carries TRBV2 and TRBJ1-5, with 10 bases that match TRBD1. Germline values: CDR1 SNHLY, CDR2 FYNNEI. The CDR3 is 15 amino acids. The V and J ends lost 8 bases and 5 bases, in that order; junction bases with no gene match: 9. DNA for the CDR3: TGTGCCAGCGGGCAGACAGGGGGCAGAGATCAGCCCCAGCATTTT. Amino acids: CASGQTGGRDQPQHF.

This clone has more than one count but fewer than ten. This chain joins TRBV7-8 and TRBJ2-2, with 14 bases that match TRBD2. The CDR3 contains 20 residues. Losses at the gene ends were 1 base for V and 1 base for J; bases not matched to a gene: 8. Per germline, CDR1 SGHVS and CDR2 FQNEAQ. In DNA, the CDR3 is TGTGCCAGCAGCTTAGGACTAGCGGGGGGGCCGGCCTTGAACACCGGGGAGCTGTTTTTT. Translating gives CASSLGLAGGPALNTGELFF. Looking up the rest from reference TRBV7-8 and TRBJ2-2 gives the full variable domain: GAGVSQSPRYKVAKRGQDVALRCDPISGHVSLFWYQQALGQGPEFLTYFQNEAQLDKSGLPSDRFFAERPEGSVSTLKIQRTQQEDSAVYLCASSLGLAGGPALNTGELFFGEGSRLTVL.

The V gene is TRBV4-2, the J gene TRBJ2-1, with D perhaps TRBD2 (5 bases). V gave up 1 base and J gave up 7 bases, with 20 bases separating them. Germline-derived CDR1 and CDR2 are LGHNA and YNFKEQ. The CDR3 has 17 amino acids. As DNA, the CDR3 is TGTGCCAGCAGCCAAGTAGATCTAGCAATGGGGAAAAATGAGCAGTTCTTC. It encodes CASSQVDLAMGKNEQFF.

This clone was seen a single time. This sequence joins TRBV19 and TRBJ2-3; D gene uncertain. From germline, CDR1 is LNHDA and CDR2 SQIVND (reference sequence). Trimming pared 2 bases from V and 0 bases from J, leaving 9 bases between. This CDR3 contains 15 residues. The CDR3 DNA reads TGTGCCAGTAGTATACCGGGTTGGAGCACAGATACGCAGTATTTT. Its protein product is CASSIPGWSTDTQYF.

As DNA, the CDR3 is TGTGCCAGCAGTTCCCCACAGGGGTGGCACTCTGGGGCCAACGTCCTGACTTTC. It codes for CASSSPQGWHSGANVLTF. The chain carries TRBV28 and TRBJ2-6; TRBD1 agrees at 7 bases. Germline CDR1 and CDR2: MDHEN and SYDVKM. The CDR3 extends over 18 amino acids. V dropped 4 bases and J dropped 0; count of bases not matched to a gene: 9.

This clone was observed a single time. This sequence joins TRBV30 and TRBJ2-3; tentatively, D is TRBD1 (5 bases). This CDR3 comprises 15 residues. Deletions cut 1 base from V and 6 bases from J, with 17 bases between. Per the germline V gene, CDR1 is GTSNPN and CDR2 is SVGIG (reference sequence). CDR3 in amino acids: CAWSGREEVTDTQYF. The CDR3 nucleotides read TGTGCCTGGAGTGGCAGGGAAGAAGTCACGGATACGCAGTATTTT.

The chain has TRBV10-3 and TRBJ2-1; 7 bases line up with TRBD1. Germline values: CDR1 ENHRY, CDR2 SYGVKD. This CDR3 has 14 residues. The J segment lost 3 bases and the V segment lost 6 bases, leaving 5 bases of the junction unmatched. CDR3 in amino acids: CAIRDRTSYNEQFF. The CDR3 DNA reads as TGTGCCATCAGGGACAGGACCAGCTACAATGAGCAGTTCTTC.

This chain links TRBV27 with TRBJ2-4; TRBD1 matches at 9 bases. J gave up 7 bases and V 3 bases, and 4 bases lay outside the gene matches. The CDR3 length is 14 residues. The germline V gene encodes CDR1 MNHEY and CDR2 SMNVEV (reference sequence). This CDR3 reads CASSFRDRDNIQYF. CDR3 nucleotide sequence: TGTGCCAGCAGTTTTCGGGACAGGGATAACATTCAGTACTTC.

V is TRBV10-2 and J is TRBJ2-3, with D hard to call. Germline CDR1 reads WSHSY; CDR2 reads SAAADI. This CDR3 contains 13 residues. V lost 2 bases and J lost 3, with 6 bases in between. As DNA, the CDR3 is TGCGCCAGCAGTGAGGCTAGAACAGATACGCAGTATTTT. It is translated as CASSEARTDTQYF.

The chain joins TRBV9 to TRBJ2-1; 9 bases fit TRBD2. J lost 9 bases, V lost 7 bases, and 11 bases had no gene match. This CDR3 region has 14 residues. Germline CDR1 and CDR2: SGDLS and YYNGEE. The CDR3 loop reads CASGRAGGTTEQFF. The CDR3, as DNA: TGTGCCAGCGGACGAGCGGGGGGAACGACTGAGCAGTTCTTC. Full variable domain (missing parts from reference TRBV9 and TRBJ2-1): DSGVTQTPKHLITATGQRVTLRCSPRSGDLSVYWYQQSLDQGLQFLIQYYNGEERAKGNILERFSAQQFPDLHSELNLSSLELGDSALYFCASGRAGGTTEQFFGPGTRLTVL.

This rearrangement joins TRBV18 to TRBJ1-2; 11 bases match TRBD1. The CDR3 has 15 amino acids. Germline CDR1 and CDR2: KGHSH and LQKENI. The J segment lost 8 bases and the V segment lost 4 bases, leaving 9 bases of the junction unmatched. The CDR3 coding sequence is TGTGCCAGCTCACTCCCGGGACAGGGGGGTCGCGGCTACACCTTC. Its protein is CASSLPGQGGRGYTF.

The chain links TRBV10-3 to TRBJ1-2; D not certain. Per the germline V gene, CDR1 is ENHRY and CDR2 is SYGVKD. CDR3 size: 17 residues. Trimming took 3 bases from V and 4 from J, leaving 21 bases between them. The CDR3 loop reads CAISDSREELSRYGYTF. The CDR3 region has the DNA TGTGCCATCAGTGACAGCCGGGAGGAACTTTCGCGCTATGGCTACACCTTC.

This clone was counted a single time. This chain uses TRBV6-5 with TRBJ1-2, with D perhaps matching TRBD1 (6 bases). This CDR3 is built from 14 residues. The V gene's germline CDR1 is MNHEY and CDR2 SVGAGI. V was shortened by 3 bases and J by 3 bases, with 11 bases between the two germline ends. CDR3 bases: TGTGCCAGCAGTTATCACAGGGTGGACTATGGCTACACCTTC. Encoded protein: CASSYHRVDYGYTF.

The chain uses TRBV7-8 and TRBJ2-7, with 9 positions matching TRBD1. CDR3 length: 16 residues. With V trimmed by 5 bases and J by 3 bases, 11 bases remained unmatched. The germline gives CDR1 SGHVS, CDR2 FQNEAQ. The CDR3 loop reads CASSPSRDRESYEQYF. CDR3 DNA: TGTGCCAGCAGCCCGAGCCGGGACAGGGAGAGCTACGAGCAGTACTTC.

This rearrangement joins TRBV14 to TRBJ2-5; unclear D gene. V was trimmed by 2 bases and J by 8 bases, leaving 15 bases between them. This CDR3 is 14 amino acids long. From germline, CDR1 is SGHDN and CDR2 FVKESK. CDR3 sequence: CASSQRPMGRTQYF. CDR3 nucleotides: TGTGCCAGCAGCCAAAGGCCTATGGGCAGAACCCAGTACTTC.

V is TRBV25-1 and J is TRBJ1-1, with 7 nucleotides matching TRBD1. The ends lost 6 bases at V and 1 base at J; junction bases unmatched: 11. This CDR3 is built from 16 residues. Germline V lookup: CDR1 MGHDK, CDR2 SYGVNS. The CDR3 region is CASRRNGQDGNTEAFF. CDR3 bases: TGTGCCAGCAGGCGTAACGGACAGGACGGGAACACTGAAGCTTTCTTT.

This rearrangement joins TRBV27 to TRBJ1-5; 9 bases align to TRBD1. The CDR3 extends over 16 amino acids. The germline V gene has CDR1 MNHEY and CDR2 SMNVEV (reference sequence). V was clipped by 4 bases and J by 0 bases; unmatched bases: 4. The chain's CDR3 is CASSSGQGYSNQPQHF. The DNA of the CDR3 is TGTGCCAGCAGTTCGGGACAGGGCTATAGCAATCAGCCCCAGCATTTT.

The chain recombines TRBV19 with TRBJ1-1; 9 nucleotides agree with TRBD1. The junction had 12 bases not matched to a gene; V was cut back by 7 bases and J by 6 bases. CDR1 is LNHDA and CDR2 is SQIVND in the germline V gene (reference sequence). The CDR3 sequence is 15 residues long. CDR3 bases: TGTGCCAGTATCAACCACAGGGGGCGGAGAGCTGAAGCTTTCTTT. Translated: CASINHRGRRAEAFF.

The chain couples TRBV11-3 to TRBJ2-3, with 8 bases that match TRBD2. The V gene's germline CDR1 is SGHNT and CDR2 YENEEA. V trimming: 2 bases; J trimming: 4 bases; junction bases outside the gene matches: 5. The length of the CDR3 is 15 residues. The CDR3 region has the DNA TGTGCCAGCAGCTTATTTAGCGGGGAACCAGATACGCAGTATTTT. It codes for CASSLFSGEPDTQYF.